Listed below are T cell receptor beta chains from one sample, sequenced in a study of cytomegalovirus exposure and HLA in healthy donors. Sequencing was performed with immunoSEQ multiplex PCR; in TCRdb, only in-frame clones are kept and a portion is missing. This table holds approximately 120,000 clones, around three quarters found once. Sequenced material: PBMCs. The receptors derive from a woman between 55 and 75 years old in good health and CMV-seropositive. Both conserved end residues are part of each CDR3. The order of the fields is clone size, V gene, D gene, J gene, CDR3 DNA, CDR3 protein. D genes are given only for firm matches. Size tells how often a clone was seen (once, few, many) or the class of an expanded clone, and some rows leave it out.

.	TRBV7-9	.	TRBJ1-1	TGTGCCAGCAGCCCTGGGGCACTCGACGGGGCCGGGGGCACTGAAGCTTTCTTT	CASSPGALDGAGGTEAFF
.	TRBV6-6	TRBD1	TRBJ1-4	TGTGCCAGCACCAAGGGGGCCTTGAGCGAAAAACTGTTTTTT	CASTKGALSEKLFF
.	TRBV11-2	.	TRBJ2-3	TGTGCCAGCAGCGCTGGATCATCTTTCGGGGATACGCAGTATTTT	CASSAGSSFGDTQYF
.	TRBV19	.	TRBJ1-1	TGTGCCAGCACACGGCGGGGGTACACTGAAGCTTTCTTT	CASTRRGYTEAFF
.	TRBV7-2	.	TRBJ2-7	TGTGCCAGCAGCTTTGGGACACAATCCTACGAGCAGTACTTC	CASSFGTQSYEQYF
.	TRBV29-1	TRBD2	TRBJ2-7	TGCAGCGCCGGGAGGGGGACCACGTTATACGAGCAGTACTTC	CSAGRGTTLYEQYF
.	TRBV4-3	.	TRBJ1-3	TGCGCCAGCAGCCAACAGGCAGGGCGAAACACCATATATTTT	CASSQQAGRNTIYF
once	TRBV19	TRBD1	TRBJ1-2	TGTGCCAGTAGTCTTCAGACAGGGCGCAACTATGGCTACACCTTC	CASSLQTGRNYGYTF
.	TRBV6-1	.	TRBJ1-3	TGTGCCAGCAGTGAAGCGCTTTCTATAGGAAACACCATATATTTT	CASSEALSIGNTIYF
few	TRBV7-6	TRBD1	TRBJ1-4	TGTGCCAGCACCCCCGGGGGACAGGGGGAGACAAAACTGTTTTTT	CASTPGGQGETKLFF
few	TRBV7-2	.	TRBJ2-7	TGTGCCAGCAGCTTAGCTATATCCTACGAGCAGTACTTC	CASSLAISYEQYF
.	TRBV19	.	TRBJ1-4	TGTGCCAGTAGCCGGGCAGGAGGTAATGAAAAACTGTTTTTT	CASSRAGGNEKLFF
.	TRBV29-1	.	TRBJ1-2	TGCAGCGTTGGGTGGGCCGGACAGTATGGCTACACCTTC	CSVGWAGQYGYTF
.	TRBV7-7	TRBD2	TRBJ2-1	TGTGCCAGCAGCTTCGAACTAGCGGGAGGTTACAATGAGCAGTTCTTC	CASSFELAGGYNEQFF
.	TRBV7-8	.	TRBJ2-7	TGTGCCAGCAGTCCGGACTACCTATACGAGCAGTACTTC	CASSPDYLYEQYF
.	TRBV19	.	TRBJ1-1	TGTGCCAGTAGCGCGACAACGAACACTGAAGCTTTCTTT	CASSATTNTEAFF
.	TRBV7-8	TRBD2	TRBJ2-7	TGTGCCAGCAGCCGGCTCGGGGGGGCCGGCGAGCAGTACTTC	CASSRLGGAGEQYF
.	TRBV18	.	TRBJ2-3	TGTGCCAGCTCACCAGCGGCGGATCGTCAGTATTTT	CASSPAADRQYF
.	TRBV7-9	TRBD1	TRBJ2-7	TGTGCCAGCAGCTTTTGGGGCGGACAGGGGACCTACGAGCAGTACTTC	CASSFWGGQGTYEQYF
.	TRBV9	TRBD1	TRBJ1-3	TGTGCCAGCAGCGCTTACTCGGGACAGGGAAACACCATATATTTT	CASSAYSGQGNTIYF
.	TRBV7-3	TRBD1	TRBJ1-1	TGTGCCAGCAGCCGGGGACAGGGGACTGAAGCTTTCTTT	CASSRGQGTEAFF
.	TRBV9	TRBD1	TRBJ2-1	TGTGCCAGCAGCGGACTACCGGGACAGGGAGACAATGAGCAGTTCTTC	CASSGLPGQGDNEQFF
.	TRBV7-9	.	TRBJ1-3	TGTGCCAGCAGTTTGCGAGGAAACACCATATATTTT	CASSLRGNTIYF
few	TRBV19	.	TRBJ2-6	TGTGCCAGTACCACAGGATTAGCTGGGGCCAACGTCCTGACTTTC	CASTTGLAGANVLTF
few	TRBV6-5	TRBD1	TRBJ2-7	TGTGCCAGCAGTTACTCTGTTACAGGGGGCGGAGAGCAGTACTTC	CASSYSVTGGGEQYF
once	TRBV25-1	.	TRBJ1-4	TGTGCCAGCAGTGGAACAGGAAGATCTAATGAAAAACTGTTTTTT	CASSGTGRSNEKLFF
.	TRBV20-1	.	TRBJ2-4	TGCAGTGCTAGAGCCCCGGGCATTCAGTACTTC	CSARAPGIQYF
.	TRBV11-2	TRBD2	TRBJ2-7	TGTGCCAGCAGCTCGTGGGGGGGACTGCTCTCCTACGAGCAGTACTTC	CASSSWGGLLSYEQYF
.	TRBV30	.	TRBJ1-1	TGTGCCTGGAGTGTACTCAGGACTGAAGCTTTCTTT	CAWSVLRTEAFF
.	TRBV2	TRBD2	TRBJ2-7	TGTGCCAGCAGTAGTTTTCGGGAGGGATACGAGCAGTACTTC	CASSSFREGYEQYF
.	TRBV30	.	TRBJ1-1	TGTGCCTGGTTCTTTACCGGGAACACTGAAGCTTTCTTT	CAWFFTGNTEAFF
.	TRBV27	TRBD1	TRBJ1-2	TGTGCCAGCAGTTTAAGGTCTCCGGGACAGGGACGCTATGGCTACACCTTC	CASSLRSPGQGRYGYTF
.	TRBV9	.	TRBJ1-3	TGTGCCAGCAGCGTAGGGGGGGAATCCGGAAACACCATATATTTT	CASSVGGESGNTIYF
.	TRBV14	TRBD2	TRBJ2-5	TGTGCCAGCAGCCTACTCCCGGTGGGACTAGCGGTTCGGAAGACCCAGTACTTC	CASSLLPVGLAVRKTQYF
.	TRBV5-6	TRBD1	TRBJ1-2	TGTGCCAGCAGCTCGGGACAGCTTATGGGCTACACCTTC	CASSSGQLMGYTF
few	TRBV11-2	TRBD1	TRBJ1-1	TGTGCCAGCAGCTGGGGGACAGGGGGTGTTGACACTGAAGCTTTCTTT	CASSWGTGGVDTEAFF
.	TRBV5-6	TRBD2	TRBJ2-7	TGTGCCAGCAGCTTGGGACTAGCGGGGGGACGAATCGAGCAGTACTTC	CASSLGLAGGRIEQYF
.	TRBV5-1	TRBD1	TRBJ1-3	TGCGCCAGCAGCGGGACAGGGGTCGGAAACACCATATATTTT	CASSGTGVGNTIYF
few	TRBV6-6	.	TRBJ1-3	TGTGCCAGCAGAACAGCGGGGGCGGGAAACACCATATATTTT	CASRTAGAGNTIYF
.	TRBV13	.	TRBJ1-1	TGTGCCAGCAGCCCAACCAGAACCGCGAACACTGAAGCTTTCTTT	CASSPTRTANTEAFF
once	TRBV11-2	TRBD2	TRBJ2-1	TGTGCCAGCAGCGCCCGACTAGCGGGGGGCCCGAGCTCCTACAATGAGCAGTTCTTC	CASSARLAGGPSSYNEQFF
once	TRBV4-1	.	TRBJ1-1	TGCGCCAGCAGCCAAGCACTAACGACAGGCGCGTTCACTGAAGCTTTCTTT	CASSQALTTGAFTEAFF
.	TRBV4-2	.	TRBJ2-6	TGTGCCAGCAGCCAAACCGCGTCCTCTGGGGCCAACGTCCTGACTTTC	CASSQTASSGANVLTF
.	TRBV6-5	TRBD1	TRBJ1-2	TGTGCCAGCAGTCAGACAGGGAGAGGCTATGGCTACACCTTC	CASSQTGRGYGYTF
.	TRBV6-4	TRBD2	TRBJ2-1	TGTGCCAGCAGCTCCGGACTAGCGGGGTCCAATGAGCAGTTCTTC	CASSSGLAGSNEQFF
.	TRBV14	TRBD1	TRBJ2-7	TGTGCCAGCAGCGGACAGGGGGGGACCTACGAGCAGTACTTC	CASSGQGGTYEQYF
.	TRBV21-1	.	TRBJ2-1	TGTGCCAGCAGCTCTTGGGGGGGAACCCCTCCCGGGCAGTTCTTC	CASSSWGGTPPGQFF
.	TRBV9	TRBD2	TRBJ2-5	TGTGCCAGCAGCGTAGCCCCTAGCGGGGTCGCCGAGCCCCAGTACTTC	CASSVAPSGVAEPQYF
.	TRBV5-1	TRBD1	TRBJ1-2	TGCGCCAGCACCCCGGGACAGGGTACGAGCTACACCTTC	CASTPGQGTSYTF
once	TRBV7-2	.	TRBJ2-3	TGTGCCAGCAGCTTAGCCGGGTTAGCTTCTAGCACAGATACGCAGTATTTT	CASSLAGLASSTDTQYF
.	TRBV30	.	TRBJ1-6	TGTGCCTGGGCTCCGGGATCACTTTACCTCTCCTATAATTCACCCCTCCACTTT	CAWAPGSLYLSYNSPLHF
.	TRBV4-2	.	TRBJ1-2	TGTGCCAGCAGCCAAGGGAATAAGGGAGGCTATGGCTACACCTTC	CASSQGNKGGYGYTF
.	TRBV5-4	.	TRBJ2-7	TGTGCCAGCAGCTTGGCCTATGGTTCCTACGAGCAGTACTTC	CASSLAYGSYEQYF
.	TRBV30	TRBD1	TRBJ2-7	TGTGCCTGGACCCCACTGCGGACAGGGGGGCTCTACTCCTACGAGCAGTACTTC	CAWTPLRTGGLYSYEQYF
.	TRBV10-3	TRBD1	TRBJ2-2	TGTGCCATCAGAGGACAGGGAGGAACCGGGGAGCTGTTTTTT	CAIRGQGGTGELFF
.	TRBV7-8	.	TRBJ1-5	TGTGCCAGCAGCTTAGGACATCCTAGCAATCAGCCCCAGCATTTT	CASSLGHPSNQPQHF